The 21 T cell receptor beta chains reported below all come from one sample, sequenced in a study of cytomegalovirus exposure and HLA in healthy donors. The PCR contained 60 Vbeta and 13 Jbeta primers. TCRdb's table, derived via immunoSEQ multiplex PCR, lists solely in-frame clones and lacks some. The table for this sample gives 130,000 to 150,000 clones. Sequences were obtained from PBMCs. Every receptor here comes from a male donor in good health and CMV-seronegative.

The gene calls are TRBV19 and TRBJ2-5; D is ambiguous. V was pared by 5 bases and J by 5 bases, with 6 bases between. In germline, CDR1 is LNHDA, CDR2 SQIVND (reference sequence). There are 11 residues in the CDR3. CDR3 nucleotides: TGTGCCAGTAGTGACTGGGAGACCCAGTACTTC. Translating it yields CASSDWETQYF.

The chain joins TRBV30 to TRBJ1-5, with 7 bases that match TRBD1. The CDR3 sequence is 14 residues long. The trim removed 4 bases at V and 4 bases at J, leaving 7 bases unmatched. The germline V gene has CDR1 GTSNPN and CDR2 SVGIG (reference sequence). CDR3 sequence: CAWTRDRANQPQHF. The CDR3 DNA follows: TGTGCCTGGACCAGGGACAGAGCGAATCAGCCCCAGCATTTT. Full variable domain (rest looked up from reference TRBV30 and TRBJ1-5): SQTIHQWPATLVQPVGSPLSLECTVEGTSNPNLYWYRQAAGRGLQLLFYSVGIGQISSEVPQNLSASRPQDRQFILSSKKLLLSDSGFYLCAWTRDRANQPQHFGDGTRLSIL.

The V call is TRBV5-6, the J call TRBJ1-1, with D tentatively TRBD1 (5 bases). Germline V gives CDR1 SGHDT, CDR2 YYEEEE. The V gene lost 6 bases and the J gene lost 4 bases, with 13 bases spanning the gap. This CDR3 contains 13 residues. Here the CDR3 DNA reads TGTGCCAGCAACCGTCAGGGTGGCACTGAAGCTTTCTTT. Translated, it gives CASNRQGGTEAFF. The entire variable domain, with the rest obtained from reference TRBV5-6 and TRBJ1-1, is as follows: DAGVTQSPTHLIKTRGQQVTLRCSPKSGHDTVSWYQQALGQGPQFIFQYYEEEERQRGNFPDRFSGHQFPNYSSELNVNALLLGDSALYLCASNRQGGTEAFFGQGTRLTVV.

V and J are TRBV7-2 and TRBJ1-2, with 12 bases matching TRBD1. Trimming at V came to 5 bases and at J to 5 bases, leaving 6 bases not matched to a gene. CDR3 size: 15 residues. Germline values: CDR1 SGHTA, CDR2 FQGNSA. This chain's CDR3 is CASSPGTGGGYGYTF. Here the CDR3 DNA reads TGTGCCAGCAGCCCGGGGACAGGGGGCGGGTATGGCTACACCTTC.

The chain links TRBV6-5 to TRBJ1-1; possible D gene TRBD1, 5 bases. Germline assignment: CDR1 MNHEY and CDR2 SVGAGI. This CDR3 contains 15 residues. V was cut by 4 bases and J by 3 bases, with 15 bases left in between. CDR3 nucleotide sequence: TGTGCCAGCAGTTTTTCCCTCGGGGGTTACACTGAAGCTTTCTTT. Amino acid sequence: CASSFSLGGYTEAFF.

The DNA for the CDR3 is TGTGCCAGCAGCTCGTTCAGGGGATCCAATCAGCCCCAGCATTTT. Translation: CASSSFRGSNQPQHF. The J gene is TRBJ1-5, the V gene TRBV5-6; maybe TRBD1 (6 bases). V shed 3 bases and J shed 3 bases, with 13 bases lying between them. Per the germline V gene, CDR1 is SGHDT and CDR2 is YYEEEE. There are 15 residues in the CDR3.

The chain is built from TRBV9 and TRBJ1-4; the D is unclear. The CDR3 sequence is 16 residues long. Germline values: CDR1 SGDLS, CDR2 YYNGEE. V shed 4 bases and J shed 4 bases, with 17 bases lying between them. The CDR3 region is CASSPTPAGINEKLFF. The CDR3 region has the DNA TGTGCCAGCAGCCCCACCCCGGCGGGGATTAATGAAAAACTGTTTTTT. The full variable domain, its missing parts supplied by reference TRBV9 and TRBJ1-4, is DSGVTQTPKHLITATGQRVTLRCSPRSGDLSVYWYQQSLDQGLQFLIQYYNGEERAKGNILERFSAQQFPDLHSELNLSSLELGDSALYFCASSPTPAGINEKLFFGSGTQLSVL.

J is TRBJ2-1 and V is TRBV14, with a weak D call TRBD1 (6 bases). Germline loops: CDR1 SGHDN, CDR2 FVKESK. CDR3 length: 13 amino acids. V was shortened by 3 bases and J by 13 bases, with 16 bases between the two germline ends. The CDR3 spells CASSHSNGGPQFF. The CDR3 DNA is TGTGCCAGCAGCCATTCGAATGGGGGCCCACAGTTCTTC.

V gene TRBV25-1 combines with J gene TRBJ1-1; D is possibly TRBD1 (5 bases). The germline V gene encodes CDR1 MGHDK and CDR2 SYGVNS. The CDR3 consists of 16 residues. Trimming removed 5 bases at V and 0 bases at J, with 16 bases between. Here the CDR3 DNA reads TGTGCCAGCAGTCAGGGTGACAGTATTCTGAACACTGAAGCTTTCTTT. Its protein product is CASSQGDSILNTEAFF. The entire variable domain, with the rest obtained from reference TRBV25-1 and TRBJ1-1, is as follows: EADIYQTPRYLVIGTGKKITLECSQTMGHDKMYWYQQDPGMELHLIHYSYGVNSTEKGDLSSESTVSRIRTEHFPLTLESARPSHTSQYLCASSQGDSILNTEAFFGQGTRLTVV.

This chain links TRBV5-1 with TRBJ2-7; D possibly corresponds to TRBD1 (6 bases). The V gene lost 5 bases and the J gene lost 3 bases, with 15 bases spanning the gap. The CDR3 has 14 amino acids. Germline V gene lookup returns CDR1 SGHRS and CDR2 YFSETQ. This CDR3 is CASRTDSAFYEQYF. Here the CDR3 DNA reads TGCGCCAGCAGGACGGACAGTGCCTTCTACGAGCAGTACTTC.

The rearrangement joins TRBV6-5 to TRBJ2-5, with 10 positions matching TRBD2. This CDR3 spans 14 amino acids. Germline loops: CDR1 MNHEY, CDR2 SVGAGI. The ends lost 4 bases at V and 5 bases at J; junction bases unmatched: 4. In nucleotides, the CDR3 is TGTGCCAGCAGTTTAGCGGGAGGACCGGAGACCCAGTACTTC. Translated, it gives CASSLAGGPETQYF.

This rearrangement joins TRBV30 to TRBJ1-4; D ambiguous. Per the germline V gene, CDR1 is GTSNPN and CDR2 is SVGIG (reference sequence). The CDR3 length is 14 residues. Trimming removed 2 bases at V and 5 bases at J, with 12 bases between. For the CDR3, the DNA is TGTGCCTGGAGTTACCTGAGGGCGAATGAAAAACTGTTTTTT. It encodes CAWSYLRANEKLFF.

This chain uses TRBV27 with TRBJ1-1, with D possibly matching TRBD1 (5 bases). The germline CDR1 and CDR2 sequences are MNHEY and SMNVEV (reference sequence). The ends were cut back, 3 bases at V and 0 bases at J, with 8 bases in the middle. CDR3 length: 14 amino acids. CDR3 DNA: TGTGCCAGCAGTTTTCAGGGATTGAACACTGAAGCTTTCTTT. Protein sequence: CASSFQGLNTEAFF.

V is TRBV30 and J is TRBJ1-2, with TRBD1 matching over 7 bases. The ends lost 4 bases at V and 4 bases at J; junction bases unmatched: 18. The CDR3 covers 17 residues. CDR1 and CDR2 from the germline V gene are GTSNPN and SVGIG (reference sequence). The CDR3, as DNA: TGTGCCTGGACCCCAGAACTGGGACAGTTTTTAGTCTATGGCTACACCTTC. Translation: CAWTPELGQFLVYGYTF.

The gene calls are TRBV29-1 and TRBJ1-1, with D possibly TRBD1 on 6 matching bases. Germline V gives CDR1 SQVTM, CDR2 ANQGSEA. This CDR3 region has 10 residues. This CDR3 is CGTFPIQAFF. CDR3 DNA sequence: TGCGGGACATTTCCTATCCAGGCTTTCTTT.

J is TRBJ1-1 and V is TRBV28, with D unclear. Germline V CDR1 and CDR2: MDHEN, SYDVKM. The CDR3 length is 10 residues. Trimming took 10 bases from V and 3 from J, leaving 6 bases between them. The CDR3 sequence: CATTDTEAFF. The CDR3 DNA sequence: TGTGCCACTACGGACACTGAAGCTTTCTTT.

The chain is built from TRBV7-9 and TRBJ2-7; D perhaps matches TRBD1 (6 bases). The CDR3 spans 16 residues. Germline values: CDR1 SEHNR, CDR2 FQNEAQ (reference sequence). The V end lost 5 bases, the J end lost 2 bases, and 19 bases lay between the germline ends. The CDR3 bases are TGTGCCAGCAGCCAATTCCCCTCTTGGACAGCCTACGAGCAGTACTTC. This encodes CASSQFPSWTAYEQYF.

This chain joins TRBV7-8 and TRBJ2-5; the match to TRBD2 covers 11 bases. Germline-derived CDR1 and CDR2 are SGHVS and FQNEAQ. V lost 3 bases to trimming and J lost 4 bases; unmatched junction nucleotides: 7. The CDR3 runs 16 residues. The CDR3 is CASSFGSGGAGETQYF. CDR3 in DNA: TGTGCCAGCAGCTTTGGTAGCGGGGGGGCCGGAGAGACCCAGTACTTC.

V gene TRBV19 combines with J gene TRBJ2-1, with D possibly matching TRBD2 (5 bases). This CDR3 spans 15 amino acids. Germline lookup yields CDR1 LNHDA and CDR2 SQIVND (reference sequence). Trimming shortened V by 4 bases and J by 3 bases, and 13 bases separated the two germline ends. CDR3 residues: CASSKDSNLYNEQFF. The CDR3 DNA reads TGTGCCAGTAGTAAGGACTCCAACCTCTACAATGAGCAGTTCTTC.

J is TRBJ2-2 and V is TRBV7-7, with 7 nucleotides matching TRBD1. The V and J ends lost 3 bases and 6 bases, in that order; junction bases with no gene match: 1. The CDR3 consists of 13 residues. Germline V lookup: CDR1 SSHAT, CDR2 FNYEAQ (reference sequence). Here the CDR3 DNA reads TGTGCCAGCAGCTTTGACAGGGCCGGGGAGCTGTTTTTT. This translates into CASSFDRAGELFF.

The V and J genes are TRBV15 and TRBJ1-2; D ambiguous. The CDR3 is made up of 15 amino acids. Trimming left V 8 bases short and J 5 bases short, with 21 bases between. Germline V gene lookup returns CDR1 LNHNV and CDR2 YYDKDF (reference sequence). Here the CDR3 reads CATQRGGEHVYGYTF. CDR3 bases: TGTGCCACCCAGCGGGGAGGAGAACACGTATATGGCTACACCTTC.